A single sample gave rise to the 11 T cell receptor beta chains below, sequenced in a study of blood T cell repertoires in COVID-19 (dated by TCRdb to the early 2020s). The library was prepared using the immunoSEQ multiplex PCR assay. The table was pulled from immuneACCESS by TCRdb, which kept in-frame rearrangements only. Such tables lose some clones; where checked, under half of the loss comes from unresolved V genes, and the rest has no known cause. Here the sample has around 120,000 clones; around 80% occur a single time. Of the sample, more than 1.5% falls within the top ten clones. Sequencing was performed on peripheral blood. All receptors come from a man between 70 and 80 years old with acute or convalescent COVID-19.

The rearrangement links TRBV15 to TRBJ2-7; 7 nucleotides agree with TRBD1. Germline CDR1 is LNHNV and CDR2 is YYDKDF (reference sequence). The CDR3 totals 13 residues. V trimming: 4 bases; J trimming: 3 bases; junction bases outside the gene matches: 3. The CDR3 here is CATSMDRYYEQYF. The DNA for the CDR3 is TGTGCCACCAGCATGGACAGGTACTACGAGCAGTACTTC. The full variable domain, in which reference TRBV15 and TRBJ2-7 provide the parts outside the CDR3, is DAMVIQNPRYQVTQFGKPVTLSCSQTLNHNVMYWYQQKSSQAPKLLFHYYDKDFNNEADTPDNFQSRRPNTSFCFLDIRSPGLGDTAMYLCATSMDRYYEQYFGPGTRLTVT.

The chain carries TRBV5-1 and TRBJ1-6, with unresolved D. The CDR3 has 17 residues. V lost 0 bases and J lost 8, with 18 bases in between. Per germline, CDR1 SGHRS and CDR2 YFSETQ. CDR3 sequence (DNA): TGCGCCAGCAGCTTGGCCCCGGGTGCGGCTACTGATTCACCCCTCCACTTT. Translating it yields CASSLAPGAATDSPLHF.

The chain has TRBV20-1 and TRBJ2-7; D possibly corresponds to TRBD1 (5 bases). The germline V and J ends were trimmed by 3 bases and 0 bases, with 12 bases remaining between them. This CDR3 spans 14 amino acids. CDR1 is DFQATT and CDR2 is SNEGSKA in the germline V gene (reference sequence). As DNA, the CDR3 is TGCAGTGCTAGTTCACAGGTGCTCTCCTACGAGCAGTACTTC. This translates into CSASSQVLSYEQYF.

The V call is TRBV7-9, the J call TRBJ1-4; no clear D. The CDR3 contains 16 residues. Germline lookup yields CDR1 SEHNR and CDR2 FQNEAQ (reference sequence). The V end was cut by 5 bases, the J end by 4 bases, with 17 bases between. DNA of the CDR3: TGTGCCAGCAGCCCCCCGGGAGGGCTCTATAATGAAAAACTGTTTTTT. This encodes CASSPPGGLYNEKLFF. Full variable domain (rest looked up from reference TRBV7-9 and TRBJ1-4): DTGVSQNPRHKITKRGQNVTFRCDPISEHNRLYWYRQTLGQGPEFLTYFQNEAQLEKSRLLSDRFSAERPKGSFSTLEIQRTEQGDSAMYLCASSPPGGLYNEKLFFGSGTQLSVL.

This chain uses TRBV12-3 or TRBV12-4 with TRBJ1-2; no firm D call. The V end lost 5 bases, the J end lost 3 bases, and 10 bases lay between the germline ends. This CDR3 spans 13 amino acids. The DNA of the CDR3 is TGTGCCAGCAGTCGGGAGGGAGACTATGGCTACACCTTC. This gives the protein CASSREGDYGYTF.

V usage is TRBV7-9 and J usage is TRBJ1-3; TRBD1 aligns across 7 bases. The CDR3 totals 16 residues. V trimming: 5 bases; J trimming: 2 bases; junction bases outside the gene matches: 9. Germline V lookup: CDR1 SEHNR, CDR2 FQNEAQ (reference sequence). As DNA, the CDR3 is TGTGCCAGCAGCCTGCGGGACAGTATACCTGGAAACACCATATATTTT. Protein sequence: CASSLRDSIPGNTIYF.

The rearrangement links TRBV6-5 to TRBJ2-3; D might be TRBD1 (5 bases). V dropped 7 bases and J dropped 2 bases, with 16 bases sitting between them. Per the germline V gene, CDR1 is MNHEY and CDR2 is SVGAGI. The CDR3 is 15 residues long. The CDR3 sequence is CASTLIAGPTDTQYF. CDR3 nucleotide sequence: TGTGCCAGCACGTTGATCGCAGGGCCCACAGATACGCAGTATTTT.

The chain uses TRBV9 and TRBJ2-5; TRBD2 agrees at 7 bases. The length of the CDR3 is 15 residues. Germline trimming cut 4 bases from V and 5 bases from J; bases unmatched to any gene: 11. The germline CDR1 and CDR2 sequences are SGDLS and YYNGEE. The CDR3 here is CASSIDKRGKETQYF. The CDR3 DNA reads TGTGCCAGCAGCATAGACAAGCGGGGTAAGGAGACCCAGTACTTC.

The chain combines TRBV9 with TRBJ1-2; tentative D call: TRBD1 (6 bases). CDR1 and CDR2 (germline): SGDLS, YYNGEE. CDR3 length: 15 amino acids. V was pared by 4 bases and J by 6 bases, with 19 bases between. The CDR3 DNA reads as TGTGCCAGCAGCTTTCGGACAGCAAAGAAAGATGGCTACACCTTC. Translating it yields CASSFRTAKKDGYTF. Variable domain in full (rest from reference TRBV9 and TRBJ1-2): DSGVTQTPKHLITATGQRVTLRCSPRSGDLSVYWYQQSLDQGLQFLIQYYNGEERAKGNILERFSAQQFPDLHSELNLSSLELGDSALYFCASSFRTAKKDGYTFGSGTRLTVV.

V usage is TRBV9 and J usage is TRBJ1-1; 8 positions match TRBD1. V lost 0 bases, J lost 6 bases, and 13 bases stayed unmatched. CDR1 SGDLS and CDR2 YYNGEE come from the germline V gene. The CDR3 spans 17 residues. CDR3 sequence: CASSVGVLQGAEAEAFF. The CDR3 region has the DNA TGTGCCAGCAGCGTAGGTGTATTGCAGGGGGCTGAAGCTGAAGCTTTCTTT.

The gene calls are TRBV3-1 (or the pseudogene TRBV3-2) and TRBJ2-5; 10 nucleotides agree with TRBD2. CDR3 length: 16 amino acids. Germline V gene data show CDR1 as LGHDT and CDR2 as YNNKEL (reference sequence). After removal of 2 bases from V and 4 bases from J, the junction contained 7 bases not matched to a gene. CDR3 amino acids: CASSQKLAGVGETQYF. The CDR3 DNA follows: TGTGCCAGCAGCCAAAAGCTAGCGGGGGTAGGAGAGACCCAGTACTTC.